The 14 T cell receptor beta chains presented below share a single source sample, sequenced in a study of blood T cell repertoires in COVID-19 (dated by TCRdb to 2018 to 2020). Library preparation employed the immunoSEQ multiplex PCR assay. In TCRdb, the immuneACCESS table is reduced to in-frame sequences with V and J assigned. These tables do not hold every clone; where another copy was compared, an unresolved V gene accounts for under half, and the others remain unexplained. Counted in this sample were roughly 190,000 clones; 85% of them appeared once. The top ten clones comprise less than 9% of the sample. Specimen: peripheral blood. The receptors come from a woman in her sixties or seventies with acute or convalescent COVID-19.

The chain joins TRBV18 to TRBJ2-7; no clear D gene. Germline V gene data show CDR1 as KGHSH and CDR2 as LQKENI. V was clipped by 3 bases and J by 7 bases, with 7 bases between them. CDR3 size: 11 residues. CDR3 residues: CASSPSEEQYF. In DNA form, the CDR3 reads TGTGCCAGCTCACCTTCGGAGGAGCAGTACTTC.

This chain connects TRBV27 to TRBJ1-5, with D possibly matching TRBD1 (6 bases). Per the germline V gene, CDR1 is MNHEY and CDR2 is SMNVEV (reference sequence). Trimming took 8 bases from V and 7 from J, leaving 15 bases between them. The CDR3 has 13 residues. The CDR3 nucleotides are TGTGCCAGCTCTCTGGAAGGGGGACAGCCCCAGCATTTT. It encodes CASSLEGGQPQHF.

V and J are TRBV7-9 and TRBJ2-3; 12 bases agree with TRBD2. V was pared by 5 bases and J by 0 bases, with 3 bases of the junction left unmatched. The CDR3 totals 16 residues. The germline gives CDR1 SEHNR, CDR2 FQNEAQ (reference sequence). The CDR3 DNA follows: TGTGCCAGCAGCCCCGGACTAGCGGGAAGCACAGATACGCAGTATTTT. This translates into CASSPGLAGSTDTQYF.

In its sample, this clone was seen a few times. The chain links TRBV7-3 to TRBJ2-5; D unclear. CDR3 length: 13 amino acids. V was shortened by 1 base and J by 2 bases, with 5 bases between the two germline ends. The germline V gene encodes CDR1 SGHTA and CDR2 FQGTGA. The CDR3 reads CASSLNPQETQYF. In DNA form, the CDR3 reads TGTGCCAGCAGCTTAAATCCACAAGAGACCCAGTACTTC.

This clone appeared once. The chain has TRBV2 and TRBJ2-3, with 7 positions matching TRBD2. The junction had 6 bases not matched to a gene; V was cut back by 4 bases and J by 2 bases. CDR3 length: 15 residues. CDR1 is SNHLY and CDR2 is FYNNEI in the germline V gene. The CDR3 protein is CASSAASGFTDTQYF. The CDR3 DNA follows: TGTGCCAGCAGTGCGGCTAGCGGATTCACAGATACGCAGTATTTT.

The chain recombines TRBV24-1 with TRBJ2-3; D gene uncertain. The CDR3 contains 16 residues. Germline CDR1 and CDR2: KGHDR and SFDVKD. Trimming took 6 bases from V and 3 from J, leaving 18 bases between them. The CDR3 DNA sequence: TGTGCCACCAGTTCCGGCCATCCGGCGGTAACAGATACGCAGTATTTT. It codes for CATSSGHPAVTDTQYF.

The genes are TRBV5-4 and TRBJ2-3; a weak D match, TRBD2 (6 bases). V shed 4 bases and J shed 1 base, with 7 bases lying between them. This CDR3 has 13 amino acids. Germline CDR1 is SGHNT and CDR2 is YYREEE (reference sequence). Here the CDR3 DNA reads TGTGCCAGCAGCGGGACTCGCACAGATACGCAGTATTTT. This codes for CASSGTRTDTQYF. Drawing the rest from reference TRBV5-4 and TRBJ2-3, the complete variable domain is ETGVTQSPTHLIKTRGQQVTLRCSSQSGHNTVSWYQQALGQGPQFIFQYYREEENGRGNFPPRFSGLQFPNYSSELNVNALELDDSALYLCASSGTRTDTQYFGPGTRLTVL.

This clone was seen a single time. The chain's CDR3 is CASSPLGTGREPQHF. DNA of the CDR3: TGTGCCAGCTCACCACTGGGGACAGGGCGGGAGCCCCAGCATTTT. This rearrangement joins TRBV18 to TRBJ1-5, with TRBD1 identical over 9 bases. Germline V gene sequence: CDR1 KGHSH, CDR2 LQKENI. The CDR3 is made up of 15 amino acids. Trimming took 1 base from V and 8 from J; bases not matched to a gene: 6.

This clone was counted once. CDR3: CASSSWGQVHGYTF. CDR3 sequence (DNA): TGTGCCAGTAGTTCGTGGGGACAGGTGCATGGCTACACCTTC. The J gene is TRBJ1-2, the V gene TRBV19; the match to TRBD1 covers 8 bases. V gave up 5 bases and J gave up 6 bases; unmatched junction bases: 8. The CDR3 is made up of 14 amino acids. Germline loops: CDR1 LNHDA, CDR2 SQIVND (reference sequence).

The chain uses TRBV29-1 and TRBJ2-1, with 9 bases matching TRBD2. There are 14 residues in the CDR3. The V gene end was trimmed by 8 bases and the J gene end by 0 bases; junction bases not matched to a gene: 5. The germline V gene encodes CDR1 SQVTM and CDR2 ANQGSEA. This CDR3 reads CSTSGGSSYNEQFF. In nucleotides, the CDR3 is TGCAGCACAAGCGGGGGGAGCTCCTACAATGAGCAGTTCTTC.

This chain links TRBV28 with TRBJ1-1, with 12 bases identical to TRBD1. J gave up 5 bases and V 5 bases, and 9 bases lay outside the gene matches. This CDR3 spans 16 amino acids. CDR1 and CDR2 (germline): MDHEN, SYDVKM. The DNA for the CDR3 is TGTGCCAGCAGTCGAGCCGGGACAGGGGGCCGGACTGAAGCTTTCTTT. It codes for CASSRAGTGGRTEAFF.

The chain combines TRBV14 with TRBJ2-3; no clear D. Germline V gene data show CDR1 as SGHDN and CDR2 as FVKESK. V dropped 1 base and J dropped 3 bases, with 14 bases sitting between them. This CDR3 has 16 residues. The CDR3: CASSQGQWLLTDTQYF. As DNA, the CDR3 is TGTGCCAGCAGCCAAGGACAATGGCTCTTAACAGATACGCAGTATTTT.

The J gene is TRBJ2-1, the V gene TRBV7-9; unclear D gene. The CDR3 consists of 14 residues. Germline lookup yields CDR1 SEHNR and CDR2 FQNEAQ (reference sequence). V was cut by 6 bases and J by 1 base, with 10 bases left in between. The CDR3 sequence is CASRGRDSYNEQFF. The CDR3 DNA reads TGTGCCAGCAGGGGCAGAGATTCCTACAATGAGCAGTTCTTC.

The rearrangement links TRBV29-1 to TRBJ2-1; D unclear. Per germline, CDR1 SQVTM and CDR2 ANQGSEA. V gave up 1 base and J gave up 9 bases, with 10 bases separating them. This CDR3 has 12 residues. Here the CDR3 reads CSVEVTAGEQFF. CDR3 coding DNA: TGCAGCGTTGAAGTAACCGCAGGTGAGCAGTTCTTC.